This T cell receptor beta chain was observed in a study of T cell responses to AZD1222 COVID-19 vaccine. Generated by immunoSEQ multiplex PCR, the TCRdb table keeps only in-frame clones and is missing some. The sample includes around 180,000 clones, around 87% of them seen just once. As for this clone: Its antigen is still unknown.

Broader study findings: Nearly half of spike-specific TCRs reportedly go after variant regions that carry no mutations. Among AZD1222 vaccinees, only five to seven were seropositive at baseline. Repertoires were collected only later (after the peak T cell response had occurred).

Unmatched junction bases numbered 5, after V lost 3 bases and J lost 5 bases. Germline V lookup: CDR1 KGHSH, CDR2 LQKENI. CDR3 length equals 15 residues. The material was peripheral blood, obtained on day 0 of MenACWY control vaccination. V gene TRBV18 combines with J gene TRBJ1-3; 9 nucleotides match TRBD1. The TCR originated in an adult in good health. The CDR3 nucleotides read TGTGCCAGCTCACCGGGACAGGGACCTCGAAACACCATATATTTT. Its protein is CASSPGQGPRNTIYF.